The rows below give T cell receptor beta chains drawn from one sample of a study of T cell responses to AZD1222 COVID-19 vaccine. Assay used: immunoSEQ multiplex PCR; TCRdb lists only in-frame clones, some missing. The table lists about 84,000 clones, 75% to 95% of them singletons, with about 9.9% in the top ten. The specimen comprised peripheral blood, sampled 28 days after the second AZD1222 dose. Every receptor here comes from an adult who received the AZD1222 COVID-19 vaccine. CDR3s include the opening cysteine and the closing phenylalanine or tryptophan. D genes are given only for firm matches. Only part of the rows carry a size: once, few, many, or a class if the clone is expanded.

d_gene	v_gene	j_gene	abundance	CDR3nt	CDR3aa
NA	TRBV7-2	TRBJ2-5	NA	TGTGCCAGCAGCCGCCACCGCCAAGAGACCCAGTACTTC	CASSRHRQETQYF
NA	TRBV9	TRBJ1-4	NA	TGTGCCAGCAGCCCAGCTCCGGCAGGTGGTGAAAAACTGTTTTTT	CASSPAPAGGEKLFF
NA	TRBV4-1	TRBJ1-2	NA	TGCGCCAGCAACATCCTGCCCTCGTGGGACTATGGCTACACCTTC	CASNILPSWDYGYTF
NA	TRBV7-3	TRBJ1-2	once	TGTGCCAGCAGCCCCAGTAGGGCACCAAACTATGGCTACACCTTC	CASSPSRAPNYGYTF
NA	TRBV9	TRBJ1-4	NA	TGTGCCAGCAGCGTAGATGGGGTTTATGCAACTAATGAAAAACTGTTTTTT	CASSVDGVYATNEKLFF
NA	TRBV6-6	TRBJ1-2	NA	TGTGCCAGCAGTTCCCAACAGGGCTATGGCTACACCTTC	CASSSQQGYGYTF
NA	TRBV9	TRBJ1-1	NA	TGTGCCAGCAGCGTTGGAACCTTAAACACTGAAGCTTTCTTT	CASSVGTLNTEAFF
NA	TRBV21-1	TRBJ1-1	NA	TGTGCCAGCAGCAACCAGATCTTAGCTTTCTTT	CASSNQILAFF
NA	TRBV5-6	TRBJ1-5	NA	TGTGCCAGCAGCTTCTCTGGGCAGCCCCAGCATTTT	CASSFSGQPQHF
NA	TRBV4-1	TRBJ2-1	NA	TGCGCCAGCAGCCAAGGGCAGGGTTATGAGCAGTTCTTC	CASSQGQGYEQFF
NA	TRBV7-3	TRBJ2-1	NA	TGTGCCAGCAGCCCGCCGATGACCGGGGAGCAGTTCTTC	CASSPPMTGEQFF
TRBD2	TRBV6-5	TRBJ2-7	NA	TGTGCCAGCAGTTACCGGACCGGGACTAATTACGAGCAGTACTTC	CASSYRTGTNYEQYF
NA	TRBV28	TRBJ1-5	NA	TGTGCCAGCACCATGAACAATCAGCCCCAGCATTTT	CASTMNNQPQHF
NA	TRBV19	TRBJ2-5	NA	TGTGCCAGTAGTATCCGCAGACAAGAGACCCAGTACTTC	CASSIRRQETQYF
TRBD1	TRBV7-2	TRBJ1-4	NA	TGTGCCAGCAGCTGGGGACAGCCTAATGAAAAACTGTTTTTT	CASSWGQPNEKLFF
TRBD2	TRBV7-3	TRBJ2-5	NA	TGTGCCAGCAGCTTACTAGCGGGGTCGCTGGAGACCCAGTACTTC	CASSLLAGSLETQYF
NA	TRBV28	TRBJ2-7	NA	TGTGCCAGCAGTATCAGGGGCGAGCAGTACTTC	CASSIRGEQYF
TRBD2	TRBV7-9	TRBJ2-3	once	TGTGCCAGCAGCTTAGGGACTAGCGGGGGGGCCGTAGATACGCAGTATTTT	CASSLGTSGGAVDTQYF
NA	TRBV12-3/TRBV12-4	TRBJ1-1	NA	TGTGCCAGCAGTTCTCCCCCCGCTCGGGCTTTCTTT	CASSSPPARAFF
TRBD1	TRBV7-3	TRBJ2-7	once	TGTGCCAGCAGCTCCGGGACAGGGACAGAGCAGTACTTC	CASSSGTGTEQYF
NA	TRBV9	TRBJ1-1	once	TGTGCCAGCAGCACCGGGGCGGTGGGGAGCACTGAAGCTTTCTTT	CASSTGAVGSTEAFF
NA	TRBV19	TRBJ1-3	NA	TGTGCCAGTACTTCAAGGGGACCTCGCTCGATTGCTGGAAACACCATATATTTT	CASTSRGPRSIAGNTIYF
TRBD1	TRBV19	TRBJ1-3	once	TGTGCCACCGGGCCCAACAGGGGTGACACCATATATTTT	CATGPNRGDTIYF
NA	TRBV9	TRBJ2-3	NA	TGTGCCAGCAGCGTTGGCAGAGAGCGTCCAGATACGCAGTATTTT	CASSVGRERPDTQYF
NA	TRBV19	TRBJ1-2	NA	TGTGCCAGCCTCAGGCGCTCAGACATTTTCTATGGCTACACCTTC	CASLRRSDIFYGYTF
TRBD1	TRBV7-3	TRBJ2-2	NA	TGTGCCAGCAGCTTACAGGGGGCCAGCGGGGAGCTGTTTTTT	CASSLQGASGELFF
TRBD1	TRBV7-9	TRBJ1-1	NA	TGTGCCAGCAGCTCATTCCGGGACAGGAACACTGAAGCTTTCTTT	CASSSFRDRNTEAFF
NA	TRBV28	TRBJ1-3	NA	TGTGCCAGCAGTTTGAACTCTGGAAACACCATATATTTT	CASSLNSGNTIYF
NA	TRBV28	TRBJ1-6	NA	TGTGCCAGCAGTTTACAGGGGCAGCTTAATTCACCCCTCCACTTT	CASSLQGQLNSPLHF
NA	TRBV5-1	TRBJ1-3	NA	TGCGCCAGCAGCTTCGAGCCTTCCAGCAGGGGAGCTGGAAACACCATATATTTT	CASSFEPSSRGAGNTIYF
TRBD2	TRBV6-1	TRBJ2-3	NA	TGTGCCAGCAGTGAAGCCAGCAGCGGGGGGTATTTT	CASSEASSGGYF
NA	TRBV4-1	TRBJ1-5	NA	TGCGCCAGCAGCCAAGAGGCACAGATCCTCCTGCAGCCCCAGCATTTT	CASSQEAQILLQPQHF
NA	TRBV3-1/TRBV3-2	TRBJ1-2	NA	TGTGCCAGCAGCCAAGGGGTGGGGGGCGAGCGCTATGGCTACACCTTC	CASSQGVGGERYGYTF
NA	TRBV6-5	TRBJ2-2	NA	TGTGCCAGCATCCCCGGAGGAGCGGCGACCGGGGAGCTGTTTTTT	CASIPGGAATGELFF
NA	TRBV19	TRBJ1-1	NA	TGTGCCAGTAGTATTCGGTTTTTGCGGGGGAAGGATGACACTGAAGCTTTCTTT	CASSIRFLRGKDDTEAFF
NA	TRBV3-1/TRBV3-2	TRBJ1-1	NA	TGTGCCAGCAGCCAATTAGGGAAGGGTGGCACTGAAGCTTTCTTT	CASSQLGKGGTEAFF
TRBD2	TRBV7-3	TRBJ2-4	NA	TGTGCCAGCAGCTTAAGACTAGCGGGGAGAACCCAAAACATTCAGTACTTC	CASSLRLAGRTQNIQYF
NA	TRBV5-1	TRBJ2-3	NA	TGCGCCAGCAGCTTCAGCACAGATACGCAGTATTTT	CASSFSTDTQYF
NA	TRBV4-1	TRBJ2-7	NA	TGCGCCAGCAGCCAAGATTCTGGACGATACTACGAGCAGTACTTC	CASSQDSGRYYEQYF
TRBD2	TRBV3-1/TRBV3-2	TRBJ2-3	once	TGTGCCAGCAGCCCACAGACTAGCGGCGGCACAGATACGCAGTATTTT	CASSPQTSGGTDTQYF
NA	TRBV7-3	TRBJ1-1	NA	TGTGCCAGCAGCCCCCGGGGCAGGAACACTGAAGCTTTCTTT	CASSPRGRNTEAFF
NA	TRBV5-1	TRBJ1-6	NA	TGCGCCAGCGGCCCAGGCGGGAATTCACCCCTCCACTTT	CASGPGGNSPLHF
TRBD1	TRBV6-1	TRBJ1-5	NA	TGTGCCAGCAGTGAAAATGTTTGGACAGGGCTCAATCAGCCCCAGCATTTT	CASSENVWTGLNQPQHF
TRBD1	TRBV29-1	TRBJ1-6	NA	TGCAGCGTCAGAGTCGGGACAGCTTATAATTCACCCCTCCACTTT	CSVRVGTAYNSPLHF
TRBD1	TRBV6-1	TRBJ1-1	NA	TGTGCCAGCAGTGGTGGGACAGGCCAATACGACACTGAAGCTTTCTTT	CASSGGTGQYDTEAFF
TRBD2	TRBV4-2	TRBJ2-1	NA	TGTGCCAGCAGCCTCGGTGGAAGCGGGGATTACAATGAGCAGTTCTTC	CASSLGGSGDYNEQFF